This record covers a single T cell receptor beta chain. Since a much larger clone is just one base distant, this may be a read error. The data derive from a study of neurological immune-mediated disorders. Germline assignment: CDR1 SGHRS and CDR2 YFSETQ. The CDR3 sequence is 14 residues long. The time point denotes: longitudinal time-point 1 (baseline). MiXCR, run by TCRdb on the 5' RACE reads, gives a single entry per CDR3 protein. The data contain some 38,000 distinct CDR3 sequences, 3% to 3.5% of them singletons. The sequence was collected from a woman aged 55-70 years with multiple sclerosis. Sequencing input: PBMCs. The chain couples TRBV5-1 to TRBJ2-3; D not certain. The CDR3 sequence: CAGSLDPHTDTQYF. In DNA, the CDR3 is TGCGCCGGCAGCCTCGATCCACACACAGATACGCAGTATTTT.